The sequence of this T cell receptor beta chain was determined in a study of vaccination and CD4 T cells after COVID-19 (dated by TCRdb to 2021 to 2024). Notes on the research overall: The convalescent cohort comprised six males and four females, including two Hispanic individuals, seven Caucasians, two Asians and one multiracial person. Culture stimuli were overlapping spike peptide pools from SARS-CoV-2 and from the common cold coronaviruses HCoV-NL63, HCoV-OC43 and HCoV-229E. Control cultures used a CEFX viral epitope pool as positive control, an HIV-1 Nef peptide pool as negative control, or no peptide. Two doses of either the Pfizer-BioNTech BNT162b2 vaccine (n=8) or the Moderna mRNA-1273 vaccine (n=2) were administered to participants. In fewer than 12 COVID-19 convalescent patients and a handful of infection-naive healthy vaccine recipients, researchers compared the spike-specific CD4+ TCR repertoire from before mRNA vaccination with the repertoire from after. Post-COVID blood samples from convalescent patients were collected a median of roughly 100 days after diagnosis, with a range of 35 to 161 days. The time from the second vaccine dose to post-vaccine blood sampling had a median of 72 days and ranged from about 14 to 250 days.

As regards this clonotype: The clone's antigen remains unknown. Nothing much larger sits one base from this clone, and base qualities are not available.

Trimming accounts for 1 base at V and 2 bases at J, while the number of junction bases matched to no gene is 5. In the germline V gene, CDR1 corresponds to SGHRS and CDR2 to YFSETQ. From its cysteine to its phenylalanine, the CDR3 spans 16 amino acids. Only the CDR3 region is kept as DNA, spanning 48 bases read in frame from base 1. Library preparation was by PCR. TCR sequencing of DNA from cultured CD4+ T cells used the Oncomine TCR Beta short-read assay at the Johns Hopkins FTIC core. Genomic DNA was extracted from the cultured CD4+ T cells with the QIAamp micro DNA kit. Oncomine TCR Beta libraries from cultured CD4+ T cells were pooled using unique dual indexes and sequenced on an Illumina iSeq 100. The original pipeline was this. Non-productive sequences were removed, and CDR3s that did not start with C, did not end with F or W, or were shorter than 7 amino acids were discarded. Antigen-specific clonotypes were identified with the MANAFEST web application by comparing peptide-stimulated wells with reference and other culture wells. For a clone to be called positive, the clone needed an FDR below 0.05, an odds ratio above 5, and a productive frequency above 0.1% in at least two of three replicate wells. A clonotype was classed as cross-reactive if the clonotype showed significant expansion both in SARS-CoV-2 spike wells and in at least one common cold coronavirus spike condition. Similarity between CDR3 sequences was evaluated in R version 3.6.1 using Levenshtein distances (stringdist) and unrooted phylogenetic trees (ape). The raw public data were reprocessed by TCRdb itself: fastp quality trimming at Q25, MiXCR clonotype calling, in-frame beta chains only. CDR3 protein duplicates are merged, each entry listing the most common genes and DNA. TCRdb's processing, not the authors' own work, is the source of the V and J calls. For this sample there are almost 15,000 distinct CDR3 sequences; about a fifth appear just once. Roughly an eighth of the sample is taken by the ten largest.

The research as a whole found: Of the vaccine-specific clones in convalescent patients, 304 of 307, or nearly all, reacted only to SARS-CoV-2 spike and did not cross-react with common cold coronaviruses. Although the median number of SARS-CoV-2-reactive clonotypes went up from some 23 after infection to 35 to 40 after vaccination, the increase was not significant. In convalescent patients, a median roughly 83% of post-vaccine SARS-CoV-2-reactive clones were detected only after vaccination, and vaccine-specific priming was suggested by this finding. The number of convalescent patients in the study was relatively small, and the study did not examine early timepoints following natural infection.

The treatment or condition label here, explained by the study, means: approximately nine-day PBMC culture with coronavirus spike peptide pools or control peptides (ViraFEST assay). To expand antigen-specific T cells with peptide pools and then pick out the expanded clonotypes through TCR sequencing, the study relied on the ViraFEST assay. Negative nucleocapsid antibody tests before and after vaccination confirmed that the healthy vaccine recipients had no prior SARS-CoV-2 infection. More than 1.5 million PBMCs per well were cultured in IMDM with 5% human AB serum and 8.5 to 10 IU/ml IL-2, plus 10 ug/ml peptide pools. On days 3 and 7, half of the culture medium was replaced with fresh IL-2-containing medium. CD4+ T cells were isolated after less than twelve days of culture through negative selection using the EasySep CD4+ T cell isolation kit. PBMCs were separated from whole blood using Ficoll-Paque Plus gradient centrifugation and then either used fresh or cryopreserved at -140C. Triplicate wells were generally used for each culture condition.

The sample was CD4+ T cells from blood, cultured in vitro, taken before SARS-CoV-2 vaccination. The sequence derives from a human donor who received a COVID-19 vaccine. This chain is built from TRBV5-1 and TRBJ2-3; TRBD2 fits 9 bases in the junction. In nucleotide form, the sequence is TGCGCCAGCAGCTTGCTTCAGCGGGGGGTCACAGATACGCAGTATTTT. Translated, this is CASSLLQRGVTDTQYF.